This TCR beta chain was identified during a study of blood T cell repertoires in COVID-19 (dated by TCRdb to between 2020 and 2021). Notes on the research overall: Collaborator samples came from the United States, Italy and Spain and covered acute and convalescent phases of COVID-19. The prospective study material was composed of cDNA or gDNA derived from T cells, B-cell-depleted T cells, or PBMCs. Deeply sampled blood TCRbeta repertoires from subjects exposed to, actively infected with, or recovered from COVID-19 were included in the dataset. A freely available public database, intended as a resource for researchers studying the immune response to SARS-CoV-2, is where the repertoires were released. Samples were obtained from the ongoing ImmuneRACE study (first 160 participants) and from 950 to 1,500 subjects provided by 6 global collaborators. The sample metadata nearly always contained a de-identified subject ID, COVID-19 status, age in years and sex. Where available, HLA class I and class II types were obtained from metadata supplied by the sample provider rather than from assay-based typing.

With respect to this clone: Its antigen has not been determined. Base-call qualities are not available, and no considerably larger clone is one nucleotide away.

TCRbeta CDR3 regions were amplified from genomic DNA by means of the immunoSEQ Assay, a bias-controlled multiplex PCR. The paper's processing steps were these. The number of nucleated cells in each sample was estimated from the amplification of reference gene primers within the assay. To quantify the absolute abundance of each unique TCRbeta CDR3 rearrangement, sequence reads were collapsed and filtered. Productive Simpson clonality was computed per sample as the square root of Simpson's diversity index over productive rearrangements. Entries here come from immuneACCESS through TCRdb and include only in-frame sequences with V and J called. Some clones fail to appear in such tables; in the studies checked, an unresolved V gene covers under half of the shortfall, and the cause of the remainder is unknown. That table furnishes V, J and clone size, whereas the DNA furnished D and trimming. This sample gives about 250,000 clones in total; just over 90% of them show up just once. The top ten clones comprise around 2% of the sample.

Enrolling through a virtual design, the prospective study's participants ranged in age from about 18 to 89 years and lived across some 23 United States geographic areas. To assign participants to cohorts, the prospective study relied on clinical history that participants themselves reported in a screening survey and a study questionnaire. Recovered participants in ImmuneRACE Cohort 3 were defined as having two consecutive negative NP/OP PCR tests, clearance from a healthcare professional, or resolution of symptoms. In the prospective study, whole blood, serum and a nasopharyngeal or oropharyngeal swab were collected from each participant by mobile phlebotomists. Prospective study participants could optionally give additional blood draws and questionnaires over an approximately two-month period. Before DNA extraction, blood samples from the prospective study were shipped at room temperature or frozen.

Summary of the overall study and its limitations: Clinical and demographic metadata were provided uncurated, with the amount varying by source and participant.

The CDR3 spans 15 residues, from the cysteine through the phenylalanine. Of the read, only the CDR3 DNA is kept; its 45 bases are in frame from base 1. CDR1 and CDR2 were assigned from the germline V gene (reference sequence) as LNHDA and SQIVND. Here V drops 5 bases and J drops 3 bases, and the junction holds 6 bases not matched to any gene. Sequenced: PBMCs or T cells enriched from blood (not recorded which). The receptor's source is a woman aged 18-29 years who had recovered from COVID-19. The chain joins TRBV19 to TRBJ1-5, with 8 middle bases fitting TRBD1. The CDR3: CASSHQGADNQPQHF. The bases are TGTGCCAGTAGTCATCAGGGGGCGGACAATCAGCCCCAGCATTTT. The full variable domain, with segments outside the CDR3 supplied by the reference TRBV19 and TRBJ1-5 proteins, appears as DGGITQSPKYLFRKEGQNVTLSCEQNLNHDAMYWYRQDPGQGLRLIYYSQIVNDFQKGDIAEGYSVSREKKESFPLTVTSAQKNPTAFYLCASSHQGADNQPQHFGDGTRLSIL.